Sequencing of this TCR beta chain was carried out in a study of identical twins. The CDR3 runs 14 residues. V was cut by 5 bases and J by 9 bases, with 20 bases left in between. Per germline, CDR1 DFQATT and CDR2 SNEGSKA (reference sequence). Via MiXCR, TCRdb re-called the 5' RACE reads, giving one row per CDR3 protein. The repertoire holds more than 200,000 distinct CDR3 sequences, roughly a tenth seen once, with 5% to 6% in the top ten. In its sample, this clonotype was seen a few times. The sample was memory (CD45RO+) T cells sorted from blood. The chain joins TRBV20-1 to TRBJ2-1, with D possibly being TRBD1 (7 bases). This sequence was found in a woman between 18 and 29 years old in good health. CDR3 DNA: TGCAGTGCTGACCCAGGGGGGACCAGGGGTGAGCAGTTCTTC. This translates into CSADPGGTRGEQFF.